The entry that follows covers one T cell receptor beta chain sequence. Its antigen remains undetermined. No much larger clone is present one base from it, and per-base qualities are unavailable. Trimmed from V: 0 bases; trimmed from J: 2 bases; junction bases lacking a gene match: 10. From its cysteine to its phenylalanine, the CDR3 spans 17 amino acids. Solely the CDR3 DNA is kept, with 51 bases framed from the first base. CDR1 and CDR2 (GTSNPN, SVGIG) derive from the germline V gene (reference sequence). The data were taken from a study of cytomegalovirus exposure and HLA in healthy donors (dated by TCRdb to 2016 to 2017). The study in broad terms: An earlier analysis of approximately 550 of the donors reported approximately 270 Gb of sequence data and 117 million unique TCR beta sequences from 150 million to 200 million T cells. Besides the first cohort of 666 subjects, a separate validation cohort made up of 120 different subjects was used. The number of typed donors differed by locus: roughly 629-640 for A, B, C, DRB1 and DQB1; 500 to 550 for DQA1; approximately 600 for DPA1; and around 490 for DPB1. In the later analysis, no new phenotypic data were used to find candidate immune exposures; instead, reliance was placed on TCR beta sequences and their occurrence across donors. Using immunosequencing, the study profiled T cell repertoires from 500 to 800 subjects and related those repertoires to cytomegalovirus serostatus. The genetic ancestry cluster associated with self-reported Caucasian donors included 70% to 85% of the 398 genotyped donors. The study aimed to test whether cataloging public T cell receptors could reveal signatures of past pathogen exposure. Roughly 5 DR-DQ haplotypes were handled as single units for association and clustering because linkage in the cohort was strong. A later genetic analysis took genome-wide SNP genotypes for about 55% of the 666 donors and used that subset as a discovery cohort. To predict cytomegalovirus infection status, the study brought together high-throughput TCR immunosequencing, statistical association of individual TCRs with disease status, and machine learning. Among 398 genotyped donors of the cohort, an average of about 220,000 unique TCR beta nucleotide sequences was sequenced per donor, of which about 18% were non-productive. An earlier analysis of roughly 580 of the donors used high-throughput TCR beta sequencing to judge whether each TCR beta V gene segment behaved as functional or pseudogenic. About 310 gigabases of sequencing data and tens of millions of unique TCR sequences were included in an early release covering several hundred HLA-typed donors. In a later analysis, previously published TCR beta repertoires from about 640 donors were re-analyzed and high-resolution HLA genotyping was added so that TCR occurrence patterns could be studied. Class I and class II HLA loci were covered by the typing at four-digit resolution. Every repertoire in the discovery cohort had been generated on one and the same sequencing platform. Donor age, sex, ethnicity and CMV serostatus were compiled alongside the repertoire data.

On the study overall, not on this receptor specifically: At a false discovery rate of 0.05, a later analysis linked approximately 18,000 TCR beta sequences to specific HLA alleles. Several of the top co-occurrence clusters appeared to be linked to parvovirus B19, influenza, CMV and Epstein-Barr virus, according to a later analysis. Immune exposure information for the cohort was limited to CMV serostatus. It was suggested by the authors that the approach could potentially be generalized to other disease states and immunological phenotypes. A total of 150 to 200 TCR beta chains were listed by the study as associated with cytomegalovirus. Presence/absence analyses assumed roughly uniform sequencing depth across donors, an assumption that may not hold. In an earlier analysis of 587 of the donors, most TCR beta V segments were observed in productive rearrangements about 87% or about 30% of the time, broadly matching IMGT annotations. A later analysis found that TCR association rates varied across HLA loci, with DRB1 alleles showing the most associated TCRs and HLA-C alleles the fewest. In vitro tests confirmed that three of the cytomegalovirus-associated TCR beta chains recognize cytomegalovirus antigens. A further reported finding was that TCR beta sequences accurately predicted the HLA-A and HLA-B alleles for most subjects in the first cohort. The classifier was reported to diagnose cytomegalovirus status with high specificity and sensitivity in both the original and validation cohorts. An association between a missense DCLRE1C variant and V-gene and J-gene trimming of TCR beta chains was found in a later genetic analysis and replicated in an independent cohort. A cluster of highly shared sequence variants was judged likely to represent a technical artifact of the sequencing pipeline. Linkage disequilibrium might explain the correlated functional status among segregating V segments, but an unknown experimental factor could not be excluded. Some IMGT-functional V segments, including TRBV6-2 and TRBV6-3, could not be distinguished by the 87-base-pair reads and were therefore excluded. In a later analysis, HLA-associated TCR beta chains were found to be more clonally expanded and to have lower generation probabilities than equally common non-associated chains. Across donors, most TCR sequences were observed very rarely, whereas some public TCRs were present in many individuals. In a later analysis, most CMV-associated TCR beta chains were found to appear HLA-restricted, with HLA associations seemingly driven largely by CMV exposure. HLA typing was unavailable for some donors at each locus, so association tests used only the typed subset. A later genetic analysis reported fewer N-insertions in productive TCRs among donors in an Asian-associated ancestry cluster than the 666-donor mean. The cohort was sequenced for TCR beta chains only, and without alpha or paired-chain data the features that could be detected were limited. The earlier analysis of a few hundred of the donors excluded 15 to 20 rarely observed V segments, including chromosome 9 orphons, because counts were too low. When HLA alleles, especially DR and DQ, strongly co-occurred, TCR associations were difficult to assign to individual alleles.

The cohort comprised some 700 healthy bone marrow donors. At the time of sampling, all cohort members were nominally healthy, though unrecorded immune exposures were likely present. The donor was CMV seronegative and belonged to the group of 352 seronegative cohort members. A peripheral blood sample was provided by each donor, and peripheral blood mononuclear cells were used for TCR beta sequencing. The Qiagen DNeasy Blood Extraction Kit was used to extract genomic DNA from the blood cell samples. The library was built by means of the immunoSEQ multiplex PCR assay. The multiplex PCR relied on a mix of 60 forward primers for TCR Vbeta segments and 13 reverse primers for TCR Jbeta segments. A multiplex PCR assay on genomic DNA amplified the CDR3 region of rearranged TCR beta genes. On the Illumina HiSeq System, the amplified TCR beta libraries were sequenced as 87-base-pair reads. In the paper's pipeline: A later analysis tallied 70 million to 100 million unique TCR beta chains across the 666 repertoires, and around 9.9 million of those chains were shared by two or more donors. Raw reads were error-corrected and collapsed into unique sequences by a nearest-neighbor algorithm in which closely related sequences were merged to remove PCR and sequencing errors. To assign V, D and J gene segments, CDR3 sequences were aligned to IMGT reference sequences. For a sequence to be retained, a match of at least six nucleotides was required to both a V gene segment and a J gene segment. A rearrangement counted as productive if the CDR3 had no stop codons and remained in frame with V and J, and every other rearrangement counted as non-productive. CDR3 was defined according to IMGT convention as the region running from the second conserved V-encoded cysteine to the conserved J-encoded phenylalanine. In an earlier analysis of some 550 of the donors, sequences lacking an unambiguous match to a single V gene segment were excluded. In an earlier analysis of 587 of the donors, a V segment was called functional when productive rearrangements were above 56.7%, and segregating when the standard deviation between donors exceeded 5%. To diagnose cytomegalovirus status from the catalog of TCR beta chain sequences, a statistical classification framework was built. In a later analysis, V and J genes were assigned by comparing TCR nucleotide sequences against IMGT/GENE-DB human TR gene sequences. The TCRdist pipeline was used in a later analysis to assign CDR3 sequences and most-parsimonious VDJ recombination scenarios. In a later analysis, each TCR beta chain was defined by its CDR3 amino acid sequence together with its V-gene family, and reads without a unique V-gene family were excluded. To address suspected cross-contamination and a sequencing artifact, a later analysis removed a few hundred highly shared, low-generation-probability nucleotide sequences. In a later analysis, a clonal expansion index for each public chain was calculated from normalized within-repertoire ranks of inferred template counts. In a later analysis, generation probabilities were computed using a VDJ recombination model fitted to out-of-frame rearrangements, and the results were checked against IGoR. In a later analysis, hypergeometric tests were used to score TCR-TCR, TCR-HLA and TCR-CMV co-occurrence, with a repertoire-size bias correction applied to TCR pairs. To estimate false discovery rates, a later analysis permuted the HLA or CMV assignments 20 times. In a later analysis, co-occurring TCRs were grouped using DBSCAN, and TCRdist sequence similarity was added for clustering within HLA-allele-positive subsets. Repertoires with fewer than 30,000 or more than 120,000 public chains, plus five repertoires with anomalous nucleotide sharing, were excluded from co-occurrence clustering. Entries here come from immuneACCESS through TCRdb and include only in-frame sequences with V and J called. Some clones fail to appear in such tables; in the studies checked, an unresolved V gene covers under half of the shortfall, and the cause of the remainder is unknown. V, J and clone size are those of that table, while D and trimming were read from the DNA. The sample table records about 95,000 clones; about two thirds of these occur just once. Under 10% of the sample rests with the top ten.

The source of this sequence is a man in his sixties in good health and CMV-seronegative. This chain joins TRBV30 to TRBJ2-5, with 9 central nucleotides matching TRBD2. Sequenced material: PBMCs. The nucleotides read TGTGCCTGGAGTGTTAGCGGGGGTACTGCGAATCAAGAGACCCAGTACTTC. The resulting protein is CAWSVSGGTANQETQYF.